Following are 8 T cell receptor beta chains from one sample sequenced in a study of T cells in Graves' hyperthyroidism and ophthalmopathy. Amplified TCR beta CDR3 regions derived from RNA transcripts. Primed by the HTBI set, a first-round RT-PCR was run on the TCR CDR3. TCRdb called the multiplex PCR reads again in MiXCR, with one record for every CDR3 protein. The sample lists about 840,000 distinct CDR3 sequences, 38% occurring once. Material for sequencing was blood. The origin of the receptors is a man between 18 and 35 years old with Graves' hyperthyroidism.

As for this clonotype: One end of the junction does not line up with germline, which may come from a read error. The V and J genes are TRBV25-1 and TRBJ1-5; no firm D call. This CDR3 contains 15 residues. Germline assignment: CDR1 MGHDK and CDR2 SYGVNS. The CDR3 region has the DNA TGCGCCAGCAGCTTAGACCAAGCCGAGAATCAGCCCCAGCATTTT. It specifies CASSLDQAENQPQHF.

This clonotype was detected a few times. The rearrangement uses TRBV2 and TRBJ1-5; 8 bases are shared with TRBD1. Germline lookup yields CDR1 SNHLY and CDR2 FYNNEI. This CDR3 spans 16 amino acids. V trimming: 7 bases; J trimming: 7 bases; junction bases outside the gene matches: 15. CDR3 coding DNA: TGTGCCAGCATGGAAAGGCTGGCAGGGGGCGGGCAGCCCCAGCATTTT. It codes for CASMERLAGGGQPQHF.

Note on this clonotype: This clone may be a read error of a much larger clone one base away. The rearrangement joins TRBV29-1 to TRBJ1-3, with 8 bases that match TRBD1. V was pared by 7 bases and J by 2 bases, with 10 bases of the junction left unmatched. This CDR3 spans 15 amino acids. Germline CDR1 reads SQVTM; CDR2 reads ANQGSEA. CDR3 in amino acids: CSGRGAGGPGNTIYF. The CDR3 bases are TGCAGCGGTCGTGGGGCAGGGGGCCCTGGAAACACCATATATTTT. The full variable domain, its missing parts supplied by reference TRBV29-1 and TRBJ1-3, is SAVISQKPSRDICQRGTSLTIQCQVDSQVTMMFWYRQQPGQSLTLIATANQGSEATYESGFVIDKFPISRPNLTFSTLTVSNMSPEDSSIYLCSGRGAGGPGNTIYFGEGSWLTVV.

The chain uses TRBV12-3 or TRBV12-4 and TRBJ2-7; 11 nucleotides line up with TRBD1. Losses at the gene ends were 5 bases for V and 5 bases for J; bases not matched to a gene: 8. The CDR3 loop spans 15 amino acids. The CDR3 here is CASSSWTGGNHEQYF. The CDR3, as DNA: TGTGCCAGCAGTAGCTGGACAGGGGGCAACCACGAGCAGTACTTC.

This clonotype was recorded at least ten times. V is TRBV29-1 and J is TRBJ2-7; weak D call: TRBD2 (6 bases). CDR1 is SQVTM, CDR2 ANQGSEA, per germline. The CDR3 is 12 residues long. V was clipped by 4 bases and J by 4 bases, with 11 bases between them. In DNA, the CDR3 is TGCAGCGTTGTGAGCGGGTTATACGAGCAGTACTTC. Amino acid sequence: CSVVSGLYEQYF.

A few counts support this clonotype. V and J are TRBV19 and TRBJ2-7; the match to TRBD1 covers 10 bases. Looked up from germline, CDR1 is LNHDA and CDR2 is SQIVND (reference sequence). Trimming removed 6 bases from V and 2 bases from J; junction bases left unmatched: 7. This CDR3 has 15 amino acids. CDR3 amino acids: CASRRTGTGAYEQYF. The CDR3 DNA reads TGTGCCAGTAGACGTACCGGGACAGGGGCCTACGAGCAGTACTTC. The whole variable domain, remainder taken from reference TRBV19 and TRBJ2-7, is DGGITQSPKYLFRKEGQNVTLSCEQNLNHDAMYWYRQDPGQGLRLIYYSQIVNDFQKGDIAEGYSVSREKKESFPLTVTSAQKNPTAFYLCASRRTGTGAYEQYFGPGTRLTVT.

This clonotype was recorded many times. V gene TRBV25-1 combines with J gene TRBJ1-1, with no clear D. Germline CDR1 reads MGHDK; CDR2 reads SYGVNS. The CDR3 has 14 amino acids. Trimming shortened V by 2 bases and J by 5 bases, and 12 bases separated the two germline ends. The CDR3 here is CASSEPFGGTEAFF. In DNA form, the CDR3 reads TGTGCCAGCAGTGAACCGTTCGGAGGGACTGAAGCTTTCTTT.

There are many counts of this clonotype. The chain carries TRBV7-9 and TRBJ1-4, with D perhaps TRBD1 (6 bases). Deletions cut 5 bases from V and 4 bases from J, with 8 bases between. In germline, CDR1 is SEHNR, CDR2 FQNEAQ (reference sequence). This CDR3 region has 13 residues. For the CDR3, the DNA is TGTGCCAGCAGCGAGGACAGTAATGAAAAACTGTTTTTT. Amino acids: CASSEDSNEKLFF.